Following are 14 T cell receptor beta chains from one sample sequenced in a study of T cell changes during pregnancy in multiple sclerosis. Here immunoSEQ multiplex PCR was the method, and the copy in TCRdb shows in-frame clones only, minus some. The sample has about 61,000 clones; around 89% are singletons. The sample was peripheral blood, taken in the first trimester of pregnancy. The receptors stem from a female donor in good health, enrolled as a control in a pregnancy study.

The chain joins TRBV19 to TRBJ1-2; D is unresolved. This CDR3 is built from 17 residues. The V gene's germline CDR1 is LNHDA and CDR2 SQIVND (reference sequence). V was pared by 6 bases and J by 1 base, with 21 bases between. The CDR3 protein is CASSLWHAKDINYGYTF. The CDR3 DNA reads TGTGCCAGTAGCCTCTGGCACGCCAAAGACATTAACTATGGCTACACCTTC. The whole variable domain, filled in from reference TRBV19 and TRBJ1-2, reads DGGITQSPKYLFRKEGQNVTLSCEQNLNHDAMYWYRQDPGQGLRLIYYSQIVNDFQKGDIAEGYSVSREKKESFPLTVTSAQKNPTAFYLCASSLWHAKDINYGYTFGSGTRLTVV.

This chain connects TRBV23-1 to TRBJ2-7; D gene ambiguous. TRBV23-1 is an ORF, with its function uncertain. The CDR3 totals 15 residues. Trimming pared 3 bases from V and 3 bases from J, leaving 15 bases between. The CDR3 sequence is CASSHPITPGYEQYF. The CDR3 bases are TGCGCCAGCAGTCATCCTATCACCCCTGGCTACGAGCAGTACTTC.

The genes are TRBV7-9 and TRBJ2-1; D unclear. CDR3 length: 13 residues. V was shortened by 1 base and J by 8 bases, with 9 bases between the two germline ends. From germline, CDR1 is SEHNR and CDR2 FQNEAQ (reference sequence). CDR3 amino acids: CASSLVVGDEQFF. As DNA, the CDR3 is TGTGCCAGCAGCTTAGTAGTTGGAGATGAGCAGTTCTTC.

This chain links TRBV2 with TRBJ2-3; TRBD2 matches at 12 bases. The CDR3 consists of 16 residues. V trimming: 5 bases; J trimming: 0 bases; junction bases outside the gene matches: 3. Germline V gene lookup returns CDR1 SNHLY and CDR2 FYNNEI. The CDR3 here is CASSPGTSGSTDTQYF. For the CDR3, the DNA is TGTGCCAGCAGTCCCGGGACTAGCGGGAGCACAGATACGCAGTATTTT.

The V and J genes are TRBV13 and TRBJ2-7; 9 nucleotides line up with TRBD1. The CDR3 has 15 amino acids. CDR1 PRHDT and CDR2 FYEKMQ come from the germline V gene (reference sequence). Unmatched junction bases numbered 12, after V lost 5 bases and J lost 7 bases. CDR3 region: CASSRPTGGLGEQYF. The CDR3 nucleotides read TGTGCCAGCAGCCGCCCCACAGGGGGCCTCGGGGAGCAGTACTTC. The whole variable domain, filled in from reference TRBV13 and TRBJ2-7, reads AAGVIQSPRHLIKEKRETATLKCYPIPRHDTVYWYQQGPGQDPQFLISFYEKMQSDKGSIPDRFSAQQFSDYHSELNMSSLELGDSALYFCASSRPTGGLGEQYFGPGTRLTVT.

This chain joins TRBV7-2 and TRBJ2-4, with D unclear. CDR3 length: 13 amino acids. Germline V CDR1 and CDR2: SGHTA, FQGNSA. The V and J ends lost 8 bases and 4 bases respectively, with 12 bases between them. The CDR3 sequence is CASSLERKNIQYF. CDR3 DNA: TGTGCCAGCTCCTTGGAGAGAAAAAACATTCAGTACTTC.

The V and J genes are TRBV4-1 and TRBJ1-2; 7 nucleotides match TRBD1. Germline V lookup: CDR1 MGHRA, CDR2 YSYEKL. After removal of 1 base from V and 4 bases from J, the junction contained 6 bases not matched to a gene. This CDR3 contains 15 residues. CDR3 sequence (DNA): TGCGCCAGCAGCCAAGGACAGGGAGAGGGCTATGGCTACACCTTC. This codes for CASSQGQGEGYGYTF.

V usage is TRBV5-1 and J usage is TRBJ2-7; 10 bases are shared with TRBD1. J was trimmed by 3 bases and V by 4 bases; bases with no gene match: 7. This CDR3 has 15 amino acids. Germline CDR1 and CDR2: SGHRS and YFSETQ. In nucleotides, the CDR3 is TGCGCCAGCAGCCACGGACAGGGGGGAGGCTACGAGCAGTACTTC. It yields the protein CASSHGQGGGYEQYF.

This rearrangement joins TRBV19 to TRBJ1-5; D is unclear. This CDR3 has 12 amino acids. Germline V CDR1 and CDR2: LNHDA, SQIVND (reference sequence). With 10 bases removed from V and 7 bases from J, the gap between germline ends came to 14 bases. As DNA, the CDR3 is TGTGCCACCAACGGGGTTTTCCAGCCCCAGCATTTT. Residues: CATNGVFQPQHF.

This clone was seen once. This chain uses TRBV18 with TRBJ1-3, with 12 bases identical to TRBD1. Germline trimming cut 0 bases from V and 4 bases from J; bases unmatched to any gene: 1. Germline values: CDR1 KGHSH, CDR2 LQKENI. The CDR3 length is 16 residues. The CDR3 protein is CASSPPGTGGGNTIYF. The CDR3 DNA follows: TGTGCCAGCTCACCACCGGGGACAGGGGGCGGAAACACCATATATTTT.

This clone was seen a single time. The gene calls are TRBV4-1 and TRBJ2-1, with TRBD1 identical over 9 bases. The CDR3 runs 17 residues. The germline V gene encodes CDR1 MGHRA and CDR2 YSYEKL. The trim removed 0 bases at V and 2 bases at J, leaving 5 bases unmatched. The CDR3: CASSQDRGQGTYNEQFF. The CDR3 DNA sequence: TGCGCCAGCAGCCAAGATCGGGGACAGGGCACCTACAATGAGCAGTTCTTC.

The chain couples TRBV4-3 to TRBJ1-3; a possible D gene is TRBD1 (5 bases). The CDR3 is 17 amino acids. The V end lost 2 bases, the J end lost 0 bases, and 14 bases lay between the germline ends. The germline CDR1 and CDR2 sequences are LGHNA and YSLEER. In nucleotides, the CDR3 is TGCGCCAGCAGCCAAACAGACAGCCTCTTCTCTGGAAACACCATATATTTT. Translating gives CASSQTDSLFSGNTIYF.

This clone is a singleton in its sample. The chain links TRBV2 to TRBJ1-1; D is ambiguous. Germline V lookup: CDR1 SNHLY, CDR2 FYNNEI. The CDR3 length is 12 residues. V lost 4 bases, J lost 4 bases, and 7 bases lay in between. CDR3 nucleotide sequence: TGTGCCAGCAGTGCTTATCGCACTGAAGCTTTCTTT. Encoded protein: CASSAYRTEAFF.

The CDR3 DNA reads as TGTGCCAGCAGCCCGACGGGGTTTAGCACAGATACGCAGTATTTT. Protein sequence: CASSPTGFSTDTQYF. V usage is TRBV11-2 and J usage is TRBJ2-3, with D perhaps matching TRBD2 (5 bases). There are 15 residues in the CDR3. Germline values: CDR1 SGHAT, CDR2 FQNNGV. The V end lost 5 bases, the J end lost 0 bases, and 12 bases lay between the germline ends.